The next 15 T cell receptor beta chains were all read from a single sample in a study of T cells in Graves' hyperthyroidism and ophthalmopathy. Researchers took RNA transcripts and amplified the TCR beta CDR3 regions from them. HTBI primers were used for first-round RT-PCR of the TCR CDR3. Using its own MiXCR run on the multiplex PCR reads, TCRdb lists one record per CDR3 protein. The profile covers roughly 400,000 distinct CDR3 sequences, with 15% to 18% appearing a single time and about a quarter taken by the ten largest. The sequenced sample consisted of blood. The receptor set was obtained from a woman aged 18 to 35 with Graves' hyperthyroidism that later progressed to Graves' ophthalmopathy.

This clonotype has ten or more counts. The chain uses TRBV7-9 and TRBJ2-1; no clear D gene. V was clipped by 2 bases and J by 2 bases, with 7 bases between them. The germline V gene has CDR1 SEHNR and CDR2 FQNEAQ (reference sequence). The CDR3 sequence is 14 residues long. In DNA, the CDR3 is TGTGCCAGCAGCTTAACCCTGGCCTACAATGAGCAGTTCTTC. Protein: CASSLTLAYNEQFF.

This clonotype was picked up many times. This chain uses TRBV28 with TRBJ2-1; weak D call: TRBD1 (5 bases). V was clipped by 5 bases and J by 8 bases, with 10 bases between them. CDR1 is MDHEN and CDR2 is SYDVKM in the germline V gene. The CDR3 spans 12 residues. CDR3 nucleotides: TGTGCCAGCAGTCGTAGGGGCGATGAGCAGTTCTTC. As protein: CASSRRGDEQFF.

Only a few counts were recorded for this clonotype. The V call is TRBV5-1, the J call TRBJ2-3, with 8 nucleotides matching TRBD1. J gave up 5 bases and V 2 bases, and 7 bases lay outside the gene matches. The CDR3 runs to 15 residues. Germline CDR1 is SGHRS and CDR2 is YFSETQ. For the CDR3, the DNA is TGCGCCAGCAGCTTTGGACAGGGAAGAGGAGATACGCAGTATTTT. Its translation: CASSFGQGRGDTQYF.

The J gene is TRBJ2-3, the V gene TRBV27; D gene ambiguous. Germline V gene lookup returns CDR1 MNHEY and CDR2 SMNVEV (reference sequence). The ends were cut back, 0 bases at V and 6 bases at J, with 7 bases in the middle. CDR3 length: 13 residues. The chain's CDR3 is CASSLSVGDTQYF. CDR3 DNA sequence: TGTGCCAGCAGTTTATCGGTGGGGGATACGCAGTATTTT.

This clonotype has at least ten counts. The V gene is TRBV11-2, the J gene TRBJ2-3; D gene uncertain. The V gene lost 4 bases and the J gene lost 0 bases, with 11 bases spanning the gap. The CDR3 runs 15 residues. Germline CDR1 reads SGHAT; CDR2 reads FQNNGV. In DNA, the CDR3 is TGTGCCAGCAGCTCCCGCATTGGGAGCACAGATACGCAGTATTTT. Its protein is CASSSRIGSTDTQYF.

In this sample, this clonotype turned up many times. The rearrangement links TRBV7-8 to TRBJ2-7; a possible D gene is TRBD2 (6 bases). The CDR3 covers 14 residues. Trimming stripped 5 bases from V and 3 bases from J, with 14 bases between. Germline loops: CDR1 SGHVS, CDR2 FQNEAQ. CDR3 sequence: CASSPKRVFYEQYF. The DNA of the CDR3 is TGTGCCAGCAGCCCCAAGCGGGTGTTCTACGAGCAGTACTTC.

The chain uses TRBV20-1 and TRBJ1-3; 10 nucleotides match TRBD1. The CDR3 sequence is 13 residues long. V shed 5 bases, J shed 7 bases, and the junction held 5 bases outside the gene matches. The germline V gene encodes CDR1 DFQATT and CDR2 SNEGSKA (reference sequence). The DNA of the CDR3 is TGCAGTGCTCGGGACAGGGGTATCAACACCATATATTTT. This translates into CSARDRGINTIYF.

The CDR3 is CASSFPGGLTGELFF. DNA for the CDR3: TGCGCCAGCAGCTTTCCGGGGGGGCTCACCGGGGAGCTGTTTTTT. V gene TRBV5-1 combines with J gene TRBJ2-2, with 8 bases lining up with TRBD2. The V and J ends lost 2 bases and 4 bases, in that order; junction bases with no gene match: 4. There are 15 residues in the CDR3. From germline, CDR1 is SGHRS and CDR2 YFSETQ.

This clonotype was detected many times. This sequence joins TRBV30 and TRBJ2-2, with a weak D call TRBD2 (6 bases). CDR1 is GTSNPN, CDR2 SVGIG, per germline (reference sequence). CDR3 size: 14 residues. V lost 5 bases, J lost 12 bases, and 22 bases lay in between. CDR3 in amino acids: CAWANWLARRKLFF. CDR3 DNA: TGTGCCTGGGCCAACTGGCTAGCGCGTCGTAAGCTGTTTTTT.

J is TRBJ2-3 and V is TRBV20-1; no clear D. In germline, CDR1 is DFQATT, CDR2 SNEGSKA (reference sequence). CDR3 length equals 11 residues. V was pared by 3 bases and J by 4 bases, with 5 bases between. CDR3 in amino acids: CSASWPDTQYF. CDR3 nucleotide sequence: TGCAGTGCTAGTTGGCCAGATACGCAGTATTTT.

This clonotype was seen repeatedly, ten times or more. The chain couples TRBV12-3 or TRBV12-4 to TRBJ1-6, with a weak D call TRBD1 (5 bases). The CDR3 runs to 14 residues. Trimming pared 6 bases from V and 10 bases from J, leaving 16 bases between. The CDR3: CASSHQGGRSPLHF. DNA of the CDR3: TGTGCCAGCAGCCACCAGGGAGGACGATCACCCCTCCACTTT.

Comments on this clonotype: A much more abundant neighbour one base away suggests this may be a read error. The rearrangement uses TRBV7-2 and TRBJ1-1; D perhaps matches TRBD1 (6 bases). Per germline, CDR1 SGHTA and CDR2 FQGNSA. CDR3 length: 16 amino acids. The CDR3, as DNA: TGTGCCAGCAGCTTAGTAGGGGGGAATATGAACACTGAAGGTTTCTTT. Protein sequence: CASSLVGGNMNTEGFF.

This clonotype was found many times. The chain's CDR3 is CASLWTGVNTEAFF. The CDR3 nucleotides are TGTGCCAGCCTGTGGACAGGAGTGAACACTGAAGCTTTCTTT. The rearrangement links TRBV12-3 or TRBV12-4 to TRBJ1-1, with 7 bases aligning to TRBD1. CDR3 size: 14 residues. The J segment lost 0 bases and the V segment lost 8 bases, leaving 6 bases of the junction unmatched.

This clonotype was seen ten or more times. V is TRBV5-1 and J is TRBJ2-3, with 10 bases aligning to TRBD2. CDR3 length equals 16 residues. CDR1 and CDR2 from the germline V gene are SGHRS and YFSETQ. V lost 4 bases to trimming and J lost 2 bases; unmatched junction nucleotides: 7. CDR3 nucleotide sequence: TGCGCCAGCAGCGCCGGACTAGCGGAGTTCACAGATACGCAGTATTTT. Its translation is CASSAGLAEFTDTQYF.

This clonotype was seen many times. The chain links TRBV5-1 to TRBJ1-4; possibly TRBD1 for D (6 bases). The V gene lost 0 bases and the J gene lost 5 bases, with 8 bases spanning the gap. Germline-derived CDR1 and CDR2 are SGHRS and YFSETQ. CDR3 size: 14 residues. CDR3 protein: CASSLERGNEKLFF. CDR3 nucleotides: TGCGCCAGCAGCTTGGAGAGGGGGAATGAAAAACTGTTTTTT.